This T cell receptor (beta chain) was profiled in a study of shared clonotypes between healthy human individuals. The V end lost 6 bases, the J end lost 5 bases, and 8 bases lay between the germline ends. The CDR3 has 11 amino acids. Germline-derived CDR1 and CDR2 are MNHEY and SVGAGI. This table comes from immunoSEQ multiplex PCR, and its TCRdb copy is limited to in-frame clones, with some not included. The sample records 2 million to 3 million clones, approximately 90% being singletons. CD4+ cells underwent separation, giving CD45RA+ naive and CD45RA-negative memory subsets. The source is a man younger than 35 in good health. The sequenced sample consisted of naive CD4+ T cells sorted from blood. The subset was: CD45RA+ positively selected. The V gene is TRBV6-5, the J gene TRBJ2-7; no reliable D call. The CDR3 spells CASRLLHEQYF. CDR3 bases: TGTGCCAGCAGACTACTCCACGAGCAGTACTTC.